A single TCR beta chain is shown here with its context. The method was immunoSEQ multiplex PCR; TCRdb's version includes in-frame clones alone and lacks a portion of them. The sample has about 80,000 clones, approximately 94% seen once; the top ten hold around 0.41%. This sample stems from a study of technical replicates of blood from a handful of donors. The CDR3 is 13 residues long. Per germline, CDR1 SEHNR and CDR2 FQNEAQ (reference sequence). Trimming removed 3 bases at V and 8 bases at J, with 13 bases between. The V gene is TRBV7-9, the J gene TRBJ1-2, with a tentative D call TRBD1 (5 bases). The material sequenced was T cells isolated from PBMCs. This sequence was found in a human donor in good health. CDR3: CASSLSPNRGYTF. CDR3 bases: TGTGCCAGCAGCTTGAGCCCCAACAGGGGCTACACCTTC.